This entry lists 28 T cell receptor beta chains sequenced from one sample in a study of cytomegalovirus exposure and HLA in healthy donors. Primers: 60 Vbeta forward and 13 Jbeta reverse. Method: immunoSEQ multiplex PCR; TCRdb's copy keeps in-frame clones and lacks some. The sample yields 250,000 to 300,000 clones, over 90% seen once. Sequencing input: PBMCs. The receptors stem from a girl between 2 and 10 years old in good health and CMV-seronegative.

The genes are TRBV28 and TRBJ1-5; 9 bases map to TRBD1. V trimming: 6 bases; J trimming: 1 base; junction bases outside the gene matches: 10. Germline CDR1 MDHEN, CDR2 SYDVKM. This CDR3 comprises 17 residues. The CDR3 is CASSTGTGKGSNQPQHF. The CDR3, as DNA: TGTGCCAGCAGCACCGGGACAGGGAAGGGGAGCAATCAGCCCCAGCATTTT.

This clone has just a few counts. This rearrangement joins TRBV6-5 to TRBJ1-1; D remains ambiguous. Trimming removed 2 bases at V and 7 bases at J, with 8 bases between. The CDR3 contains 12 residues. Per germline, CDR1 MNHEY and CDR2 SVGAGI. In DNA form, the CDR3 reads TGTGCCAGCAGTTACCGAGGAGTTGAAGCTTTCTTT. This sequence encodes CASSYRGVEAFF.

The chain has TRBV4-2 and TRBJ1-6; TRBD1 agrees at 9 bases. Germline trimming cut 3 bases from V and 7 bases from J; bases unmatched to any gene: 7. CDR1 and CDR2 (germline): LGHNA, YNFKEQ. There are 16 residues in the CDR3. This CDR3 reads CASSQSSGQGNSPLHF. CDR3 coding DNA: TGTGCCAGCAGCCAGAGTTCGGGACAGGGAAATTCACCCCTCCACTTT.

For the CDR3, the DNA is TGTGCCAGCAGCTTATCGGGAGTTGAAAACATTCAGTACTTC. Encoded protein: CASSLSGVENIQYF. The V gene is TRBV7-6, the J gene TRBJ2-4, with D perhaps matching TRBD2 (6 bases). The CDR3 sequence is 14 residues long. Trimming took off 2 bases at V and 5 bases at J, with 10 bases between the two ends. Germline assignment: CDR1 SGHVS and CDR2 FNYEAQ.

V and J are TRBV27 and TRBJ2-7; D call uncertain. V shed 2 bases and J shed 2 bases, with 13 bases lying between them. Germline V gene lookup returns CDR1 MNHEY and CDR2 SMNVEV (reference sequence). The length of the CDR3 is 15 residues. The CDR3 region is CASSLSPVPPYEQYF. The DNA of the CDR3 is TGTGCCAGCAGTTTAAGCCCTGTTCCCCCCTACGAGCAGTACTTC.

V is TRBV7-3 and J is TRBJ2-5, with 7 positions matching TRBD2. This CDR3 is 16 amino acids long. Germline V gene sequence: CDR1 SGHTA, CDR2 FQGTGA. Trimming took 0 bases from V and 5 from J; bases not matched to a gene: 9. CDR3 protein: CASSLTSGGGGETQYF. The CDR3 region has the DNA TGTGCCAGCAGCTTAACGTCTGGCGGGGGTGGGGAGACCCAGTACTTC.

This chain joins TRBV23-1 and TRBJ2-3; 7 positions agree with TRBD1. TRBV23-1 is designated an ORF whose function remains uncertain. The CDR3 spans 15 residues. The V and J ends lost 6 bases and 2 bases, in that order; junction bases with no gene match: 8. The CDR3 DNA follows: TGCGCCAGCAGCCCAGAGGGACAGCCCACAGATACGCAGTATTTT. Protein sequence: CASSPEGQPTDTQYF.

The V gene is TRBV6-1, the J gene TRBJ2-7; 8 nucleotides align to TRBD2. Germline V gene lookup returns CDR1 MNHNS and CDR2 SASEGT. V dropped 10 bases and J dropped 0; count of bases not matched to a gene: 11. There are 15 residues in the CDR3. The CDR3 spells CATQALAGISYEQYF. CDR3 bases: TGTGCCACCCAAGCCCTAGCGGGTATCTCCTACGAGCAGTACTTC.

About this clone itself: No DNA is shown, since the ends of the CDR3 on it are uncertain; the CDR3 is the one TCRdb lists. V usage is TRBV12-2 and J usage is TRBJ2-1; TRBD2, the table's D call, was not compared with the DNA. TRBV12-2 is a pseudogene segment. The CDR3 is 15 residues long, counting both termini. The CDR3 protein is CASRFASGTLNEQFF.

The rearrangement links TRBV5-4 to TRBJ1-1; 7 bases match TRBD1. The CDR3 has 15 amino acids. The V segment lost 0 bases and the J segment 4 bases; nucleotides outside the gene matches: 6. Looked up from germline, CDR1 is SGHNT and CDR2 is YYREEE (reference sequence). The DNA of the CDR3 is TGTGCCAGCAGCTTGGCCTCACAGGGGACCACTGAAGCTTTCTTT. It is translated as CASSLASQGTTEAFF.

The chain links TRBV28 to TRBJ2-7; D perhaps matches TRBD1 (5 bases). The CDR3 consists of 12 residues. The ends were cut back, 8 bases at V and 1 base at J, with 9 bases in the middle. Germline CDR1 reads MDHEN; CDR2 reads SYDVKM. CDR3 nucleotide sequence: TGTGCCAGCCGACAGAAGTCCTACGAGCAGTACTTC. The encoded protein is CASRQKSYEQYF.

J is TRBJ1-6 and V is TRBV28; D call uncertain. The CDR3 extends over 13 amino acids. The germline V and J ends were trimmed by 4 bases and 10 bases, with 11 bases remaining between them. CDR1 and CDR2 (germline): MDHEN, SYDVKM. The CDR3 region has the DNA TGTGCCAGCAGTTCCGAGGGTGGGTCACCCCTCCACTTT. Translation gives CASSSEGGSPLHF.

This rearrangement joins TRBV6-1 to TRBJ1-6; TRBD1 is a possible D gene (6 bases). The CDR3 totals 14 residues. The V gene's germline CDR1 is MNHNS and CDR2 SASEGT. The V and J ends lost 7 bases and 9 bases respectively, with 16 bases between them. Here the CDR3 reads CASTIGGIGSPLHF. The DNA of the CDR3 is TGTGCCAGCACCATAGGGGGTATCGGTTCACCCCTCCACTTT.

The chain links TRBV2 to TRBJ2-4, with 7 bases that match TRBD2. V was pared by 8 bases and J by 8 bases, with 9 bases of the junction left unmatched. From germline, CDR1 is SNHLY and CDR2 FYNNEI. The CDR3 sequence is 13 residues long. CDR3 sequence: CASWGPGRDIQYF. The CDR3 region has the DNA TGTGCCAGCTGGGGCCCGGGGAGGGACATTCAGTACTTC.

This chain connects TRBV13 to TRBJ1-2; D is unclear. V was shortened by 2 bases and J by 4 bases, with 11 bases between the two germline ends. This CDR3 spans 14 amino acids. Germline V gene sequence: CDR1 PRHDT, CDR2 FYEKMQ (reference sequence). CDR3 amino acids: CASSLKGVVYGYTF. The CDR3, as DNA: TGTGCCAGCAGCTTAAAGGGAGTGGTCTATGGCTACACCTTC.

This chain links TRBV6-1 with TRBJ1-2, with TRBD1 matching over 10 bases. Per germline, CDR1 MNHNS and CDR2 SASEGT. CDR3 length: 16 amino acids. The V gene end was trimmed by 4 bases and the J gene end by 6 bases; junction bases not matched to a gene: 11. Here the CDR3 DNA reads TGTGCCAGCAGTGCGACGGGACAGGGGAGCCGGAATGGCTACACCTTC. Amino acids: CASSATGQGSRNGYTF.

This sequence joins TRBV6-5 and TRBJ2-7; 7 bases map to TRBD2. The CDR3 extends over 13 amino acids. CDR1 is MNHEY, CDR2 SVGAGI, per germline. Trimming cost V 6 bases and J 5 bases; bases outside gene matches: 7. CDR3 region: CASRGRLADEQYF. The DNA of the CDR3 is TGTGCCAGCAGAGGGAGACTAGCCGACGAGCAGTACTTC.

The gene calls are TRBV5-1 and TRBJ1-5, with 8 bases lining up with TRBD1. The CDR3 contains 14 residues. Germline assignment: CDR1 SGHRS and CDR2 YFSETQ. Trimming cost V 5 bases and J 3 bases; bases outside gene matches: 4. The CDR3 DNA sequence: TGCGCCAGCAGGGCAGGGGGCGACAATCAGCCCCAGCATTTT. The encoded protein is CASRAGGDNQPQHF. The entire variable domain, with the rest obtained from reference TRBV5-1 and TRBJ1-5, is as follows: KAGVTQTPRYLIKTRGQQVTLSCSPISGHRSVSWYQQTPGQGLQFLFEYFSETQRNKGNFPGRFSGRQFSNSRSEMNVSTLELGDSALYLCASRAGGDNQPQHFGDGTRLSIL.

The chain joins TRBV5-4 to TRBJ2-7; D might be TRBD2 (6 bases). V lost 4 bases and J lost 4, with 18 bases in between. The CDR3 runs 15 residues. Germline CDR1 and CDR2: SGHNT and YYREEE (reference sequence). The CDR3: CASSNEVALAYEQYF. The DNA for the CDR3 is TGTGCCAGCAGCAACGAGGTCGCTCTAGCGTACGAGCAGTACTTC.

This clone appeared a few times. This sequence joins TRBV25-1 and TRBJ1-1, with D unclear. The CDR3 loop spans 13 amino acids. Germline CDR1 reads MGHDK; CDR2 reads SYGVNS. Trimming pared 6 bases from V and 1 base from J, leaving 9 bases between. The DNA of the CDR3 is TGTGCCAGCAGCAAAGACAAGAACACTGAAGCTTTCTTT. This codes for CASSKDKNTEAFF. The full variable domain, with the rest looked up from reference TRBV25-1 and TRBJ1-1, is EADIYQTPRYLVIGTGKKITLECSQTMGHDKMYWYQQDPGMELHLIHYSYGVNSTEKGDLSSESTVSRIRTEHFPLTLESARPSHTSQYLCASSKDKNTEAFFGQGTRLTVV.

The chain combines TRBV30 with TRBJ1-1; unclear D gene. Germline CDR1 reads GTSNPN; CDR2 reads SVGIG (reference sequence). The ends were cut back, 0 bases at V and 4 bases at J, with 9 bases in the middle. This CDR3 is built from 13 residues. CDR3 sequence: CAWSVPGTTEAFF. The CDR3 nucleotides read TGTGCCTGGAGTGTTCCGGGAACCACTGAAGCTTTCTTT.

The chain couples TRBV30 to TRBJ1-3; unclear D gene. Per the germline V gene, CDR1 is GTSNPN and CDR2 is SVGIG (reference sequence). The CDR3 has 11 residues. The ends were cut back, 5 bases at V and 4 bases at J, with 6 bases in the middle. Written as DNA, the CDR3 is TGTGCCTGGGACATAGGAAACACCATATATTTT. Translation: CAWDIGNTIYF.

The rearrangement joins TRBV6-1 to TRBJ1-5, with 8 bases fitting TRBD1. The J segment lost 4 bases and the V segment lost 11 bases, leaving 13 bases of the junction unmatched. CDR1 and CDR2 (germline): MNHNS, SASEGT. The CDR3 consists of 15 residues. Here the CDR3 DNA reads TGTGCCTCAAGGAGGACAGGGTCGATAAATCAGCCCCAGCATTTT. This encodes CASRRTGSINQPQHF.

The chain combines TRBV28 with TRBJ2-7; a possible D gene is TRBD1 (6 bases). Trimming removed 3 bases at V and 4 bases at J, with 10 bases between. This CDR3 region has 13 residues. Per germline, CDR1 MDHEN and CDR2 SYDVKM. The CDR3 here is CASSFRGNYEQYF. Written as DNA, the CDR3 is TGTGCCAGCAGTTTTAGGGGGAATTACGAGCAGTACTTC.

CDR3 protein: CASSDREGYEQYF. The CDR3 nucleotides are TGTGCCAGCAGCGATCGGGAGGGATACGAGCAGTACTTC. The chain is built from TRBV7-6 and TRBJ2-7, with 8 nucleotides matching TRBD2. Losses at the gene ends were 5 bases for V and 4 bases for J; bases not matched to a gene: 4. CDR1 is SGHVS and CDR2 is FNYEAQ in the germline V gene. The CDR3 is 13 amino acids.

This CDR3 reads CASTKGRFNYGYTF. CDR3 coding DNA: TGTGCCAGCACAAAAGGGAGGTTTAACTATGGCTACACCTTC. The chain couples TRBV21-1 to TRBJ1-2. TRBV21-1 is a pseudogene locus. The length of the CDR3 is 14 residues.

This clone was counted a single time. This chain uses TRBV5-1 with TRBJ1-1; tentatively, D is TRBD1 (6 bases). Trimming removed 4 bases from V and 6 bases from J, with 16 bases in between. Looked up from germline, CDR1 is SGHRS and CDR2 is YFSETQ. CDR3 length: 14 residues. The CDR3 sequence is CASSPKGGFAEAFF. In DNA, the CDR3 is TGCGCCAGCAGCCCCAAAGGGGGTTTCGCTGAAGCTTTCTTT.

The rearrangement uses TRBV13 and TRBJ2-1, with D unresolved. CDR3 size: 12 residues. The V gene lost 0 bases and the J gene lost 9 bases, with 6 bases spanning the gap. The germline V gene has CDR1 PRHDT and CDR2 FYEKMQ (reference sequence). CDR3 DNA sequence: TGTGCCAGCAGCTTAGGAAGTAGTGAGCAGTTCTTC. Amino acid sequence: CASSLGSSEQFF.